The clone carrying this T cell receptor (beta chain) occurred a few times. Its antigen is currently unknown. In germline, CDR1 is DFQATT, CDR2 SNEGSKA (reference sequence). The CDR3 is 16 residues long. The J segment lost 6 bases and the V segment lost 3 bases, leaving 10 bases of the junction unmatched. TCRdb ran MiXCR on the 5' RACE reads and lists one entry per CDR3 protein. The sample yields approximately 490,000 distinct CDR3 sequences, around 20% seen once. This specimen belongs to a study of identical twins. Study outcomes and limitations: Among monozygotic twins, out-of-frame TCR alpha sharing exceeded what models predicted.

These data were also reused for a study on yellow fever vaccine responses in identical twins.

This receptor was taken from a woman aged 18-29 years in good health. The sequenced material came from CD4+ T cells sorted from blood. V usage is TRBV20-1 and J usage is TRBJ2-1; 11 bases line up with TRBD2. CDR3 coding DNA: TGCAGTGCTAGCAAACCCGGGACTAGCGGTCCCAATGAGCAGTTCTTC. Translation: CSASKPGTSGPNEQFF.